The present T cell receptor (beta chain) was sequenced within a study of T cells in Graves' hyperthyroidism and ophthalmopathy. About 10 ml fresh peripheral blood yielded the PBMCs. The CDR3 length is 16 residues. Germline assignment: CDR1 LGHDT and CDR2 YNNKEL (reference sequence). Trimming took 1 base from V and 4 from J; bases not matched to a gene: 6. Ten or more counts support this clonotype. There were TCR beta CDR3 regions amplified from RNA transcripts. An initial round of RT-PCR targeting the TCR CDR3 relied on the HTBI primer set. MiXCR, run by TCRdb on the multiplex PCR reads, gives a single entry per CDR3 protein. The sample records some 560,000 distinct CDR3 sequences, about a sixth being singletons.

The chain joins TRBV3-1 to TRBJ2-2; 7 bases line up with TRBD2. The TCR was taken from a woman in her 30s with Graves' hyperthyroidism. What was sequenced was blood. The CDR3 DNA reads TGTGCCAGCAGCCAAGGGTTCACGGGAGGCACCGGGGAGCTGTTTTTT. Translated: CASSQGFTGGTGELFF.